The present TCR beta chain was sequenced within a study of vaccination and CD4 T cells after COVID-19. Study as a whole: In the convalescent group, nasal swab PCR was SARS-CoV-2 positive; fewer than ten cases were mild and one severe. Blood was drawn a median around 74 days post second dose, range 14 to 241. The authors exposed cells to overlapping spike peptides derived from SARS-CoV-2, HCoV-NL63, HCoV-OC43 and HCoV-229E.

The CDR3 consists of 17 residues. Germline trimming cut 4 bases from V and 8 bases from J; bases unmatched to any gene: 13. Germline V gene lookup returns CDR1 SGHRS and CDR2 YFSETQ. Noted treatment: approximately nine-day PBMC culture with coronavirus spike peptide pools or control peptides (ViraFEST assay). Concerning this clonotype itself: The antigen is undetermined.

CD4+ T cells that had been cultured provided DNA sequenced with the Oncomine TCR Beta short-read assay. One entry per CDR3 protein results from TCRdb running MiXCR on the PCR reads. This table holds about 15,000 distinct CDR3 sequences, 26% found once. The J gene is TRBJ2-3, the V gene TRBV5-1, with 13 bases lining up with TRBD2. The sequenced sample consisted of cultured CD4+ T cells from blood. The TCR sequence derives from a human donor with COVID-19. The CDR3 loop reads CASSPGLAGTSHGTQYF. In DNA, the CDR3 is TGCGCCAGCAGCCCGGGACTAGCGGGGACCTCACATGGTACGCAGTATTTT.